This TCR beta chain was observed in a study of vaccination and CD4 T cells after COVID-19. The table lists this clonotype with a few counts. Its antigen is not identified. With the Oncomine TCR Beta short-read assay, DNA from cultured CD4+ T cells was sequenced. MiXCR was run by TCRdb on the PCR reads, yielding one entry per CDR3 protein. The sample has 8,000 or so distinct CDR3 sequences, under 50% seen once. Treatment defined: roughly 10-day PBMC culture with coronavirus spike peptide pools or control peptides (ViraFEST assay). An unexposed donor provided the CD4+ T cells, which were collected before the COVID-19 pandemic (2011-2018). The sample comprised CD4+ T cells from blood, cultured in vitro. The clonotype comes from a human donor in good health.

The DNA of the CDR3 is TGTGCCAGTCTCCTGGGGGGGGGCACAGATACGCAGTATTTT. This sequence encodes CASLLGGGTDTQYF. J is TRBJ2-3 and V is TRBV7-2; 7 bases are shared with TRBD2. CDR3 length: 14 residues. With V trimmed by 9 bases and J by 1 base, 7 bases remained unmatched. Germline V gene sequence: CDR1 SGHTA, CDR2 FQGNSA. Using reference TRBV7-2 and TRBJ2-3 for the parts outside the CDR3, the full variable domain is GAGVSQSPSNKVTEKGKDVELRCDPISGHTALYWYRQSLGQGLEFLIYFQGNSAPDKSGLPSDRFSAERTGGSVSTLTIQRTQQEDSAVYLCASLLGGGTDTQYFGPGTRLTVL.